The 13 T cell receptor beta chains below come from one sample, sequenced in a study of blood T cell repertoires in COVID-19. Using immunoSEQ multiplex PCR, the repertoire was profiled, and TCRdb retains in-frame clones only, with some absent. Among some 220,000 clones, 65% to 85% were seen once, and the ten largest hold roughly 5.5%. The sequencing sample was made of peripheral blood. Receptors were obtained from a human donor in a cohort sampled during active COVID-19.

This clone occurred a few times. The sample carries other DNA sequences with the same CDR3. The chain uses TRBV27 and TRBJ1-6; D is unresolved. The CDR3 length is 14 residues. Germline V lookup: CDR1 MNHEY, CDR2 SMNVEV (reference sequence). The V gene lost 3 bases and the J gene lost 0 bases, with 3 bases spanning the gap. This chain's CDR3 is CASSFRSYNSPLHF. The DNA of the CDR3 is TGTGCCAGCAGTTTCCGCTCCTATAATTCACCCCTCCACTTT.

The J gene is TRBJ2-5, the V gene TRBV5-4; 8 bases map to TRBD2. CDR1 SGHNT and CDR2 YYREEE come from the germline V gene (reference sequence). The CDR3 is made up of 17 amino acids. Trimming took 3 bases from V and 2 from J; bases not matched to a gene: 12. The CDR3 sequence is CASSSIYSAGGQETQYF. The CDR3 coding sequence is TGTGCCAGCAGCTCGATCTACTCTGCGGGGGGACAAGAGACCCAGTACTTC.

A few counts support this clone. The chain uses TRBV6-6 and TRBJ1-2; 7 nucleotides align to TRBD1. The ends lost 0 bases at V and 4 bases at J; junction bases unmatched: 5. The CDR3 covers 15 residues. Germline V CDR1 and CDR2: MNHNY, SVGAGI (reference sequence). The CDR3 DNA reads TGTGCCAGCAGTTACTCGGAGGGGGCTGGCTATGGCTACACCTTC. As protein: CASSYSEGAGYGYTF.

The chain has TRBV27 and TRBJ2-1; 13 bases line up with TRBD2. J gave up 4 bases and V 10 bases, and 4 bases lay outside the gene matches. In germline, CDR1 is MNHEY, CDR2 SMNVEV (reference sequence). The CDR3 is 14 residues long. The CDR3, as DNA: TGTGCCACAGGGACTAGCGGGAAATACAATGAGCAGTTCTTC. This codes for CATGTSGKYNEQFF.

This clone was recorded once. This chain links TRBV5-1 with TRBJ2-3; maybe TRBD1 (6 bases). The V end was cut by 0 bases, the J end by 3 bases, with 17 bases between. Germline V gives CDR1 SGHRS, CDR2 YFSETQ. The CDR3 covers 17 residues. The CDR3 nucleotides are TGCGCCAGCAGCTTGGCAGGACAGTCCAGAACGACAGATACGCAGTATTTT. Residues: CASSLAGQSRTTDTQYF.

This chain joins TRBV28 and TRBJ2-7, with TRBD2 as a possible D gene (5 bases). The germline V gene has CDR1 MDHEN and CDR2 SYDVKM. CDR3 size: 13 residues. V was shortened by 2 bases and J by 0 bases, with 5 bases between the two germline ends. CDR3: CASSLGSSYEQYF. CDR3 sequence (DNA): TGTGCCAGCAGTTTAGGGAGCTCCTACGAGCAGTACTTC.

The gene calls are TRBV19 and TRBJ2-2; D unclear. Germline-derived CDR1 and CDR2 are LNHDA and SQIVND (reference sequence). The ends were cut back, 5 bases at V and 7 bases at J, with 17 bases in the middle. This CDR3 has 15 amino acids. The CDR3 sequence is CASSPTDSIGGELFF. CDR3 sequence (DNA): TGTGCCAGTAGTCCCACTGACTCTATCGGCGGGGAGCTGTTTTTT.

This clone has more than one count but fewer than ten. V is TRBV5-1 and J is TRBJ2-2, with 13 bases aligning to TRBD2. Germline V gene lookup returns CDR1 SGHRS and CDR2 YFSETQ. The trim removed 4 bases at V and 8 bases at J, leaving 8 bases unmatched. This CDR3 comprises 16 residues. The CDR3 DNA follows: TGCGCCAGCAGCCTAGGACTAGCGGGAGAAGGAGGGGAGCTGTTTTTT. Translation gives CASSLGLAGEGGELFF.

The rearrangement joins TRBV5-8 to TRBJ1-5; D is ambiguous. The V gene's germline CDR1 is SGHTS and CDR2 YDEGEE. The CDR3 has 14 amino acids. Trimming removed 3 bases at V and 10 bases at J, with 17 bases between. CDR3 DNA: TGTGCCAGCAGCTCATTACGTACGGGAATACCCCAGCATTTT. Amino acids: CASSSLRTGIPQHF.

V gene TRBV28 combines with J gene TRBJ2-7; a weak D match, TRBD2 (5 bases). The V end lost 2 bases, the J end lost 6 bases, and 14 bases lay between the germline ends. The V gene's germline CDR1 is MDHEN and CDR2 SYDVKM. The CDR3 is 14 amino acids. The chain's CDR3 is CASSLRTDLGEQYF. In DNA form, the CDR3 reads TGTGCCAGCAGTTTAAGGACTGATCTTGGCGAGCAGTACTTC. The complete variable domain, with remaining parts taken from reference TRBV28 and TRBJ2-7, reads DVKVTQSSRYLVKRTGEKVFLECVQDMDHENMFWYRQDPGLGLRLIYFSYDVKMKEKGDIPEGYSVSREKKERFSLILESASTNQTSMYLCASSLRTDLGEQYFGPGTRLTVT.

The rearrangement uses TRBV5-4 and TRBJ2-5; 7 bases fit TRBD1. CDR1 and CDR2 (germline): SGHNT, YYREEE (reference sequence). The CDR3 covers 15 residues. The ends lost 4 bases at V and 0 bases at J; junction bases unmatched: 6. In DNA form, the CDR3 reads TGTGCCAGCAGCCCACTACAGGGGTACCAAGAGACCCAGTACTTC. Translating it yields CASSPLQGYQETQYF.

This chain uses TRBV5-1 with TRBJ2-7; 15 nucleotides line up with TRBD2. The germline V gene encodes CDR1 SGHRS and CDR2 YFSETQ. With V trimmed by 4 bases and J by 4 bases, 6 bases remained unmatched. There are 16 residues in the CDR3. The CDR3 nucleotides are TGCGCCAGCAGCCTTGGGACTAGCGGGGGGTTTTACGAGCAGTACTTC. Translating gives CASSLGTSGGFYEQYF.

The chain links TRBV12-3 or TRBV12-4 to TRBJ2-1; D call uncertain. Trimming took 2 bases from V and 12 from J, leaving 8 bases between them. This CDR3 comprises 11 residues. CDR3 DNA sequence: TGTGCCAGCAGTTTACCCGGTGTGCAGTTCTTC. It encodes CASSLPGVQFF.